These 16 T cell receptor beta chains were sequenced from one sample in a study of shared clonotypes between healthy human individuals. Method: immunoSEQ multiplex PCR; TCRdb's copy keeps in-frame clones and lacks some. Among about 680,000 clones listed, around 72% were seen once. Sequenced: memory CD4+ T cells sorted from blood. Documented subset: CD45RA-negative fraction. All receptors derive from a woman in her thirties in good health.

The rearrangement links TRBV28 to TRBJ1-4, with D perhaps TRBD1 (5 bases). Germline CDR1 is MDHEN and CDR2 is SYDVKM. The CDR3 is 16 amino acids. The ends were cut back, 1 base at V and 8 bases at J, with 17 bases in the middle. The chain's CDR3 is CASSLSSGGSREKLFF. The DNA of the CDR3 is TGTGCCAGCAGTTTATCCTCCGGGGGGAGTAGGGAAAAACTGTTTTTT.

This sequence joins TRBV30 and TRBJ1-6, with D hard to call. This CDR3 has 15 residues. V shed 4 bases and J shed 1 base, with 11 bases lying between them. Germline-derived CDR1 and CDR2 are GTSNPN and SVGIG (reference sequence). CDR3 DNA: TGTGCCTGGAATTTGTATGAGTCCTATAATTCACCCCTCCACTTT. It translates to CAWNLYESYNSPLHF. The variable domain in full, completed from reference TRBV30 and TRBJ1-6, reads SQTIHQWPATLVQPVGSPLSLECTVEGTSNPNLYWYRQAAGRGLQLLFYSVGIGQISSEVPQNLSASRPQDRQFILSSKKLLLSDSGFYLCAWNLYESYNSPLHFGNGTRLTVT.

J is TRBJ1-1 and V is TRBV18; D is uncertain. V shed 5 bases and J shed 3 bases, with 10 bases lying between them. CDR3 size: 13 residues. Germline V gives CDR1 KGHSH, CDR2 LQKENI. The CDR3 bases are TGTGCCAGCTCAACAGCAGTCGACACTGAAGCTTTCTTT. Amino acids: CASSTAVDTEAFF. Drawing the rest from reference TRBV18 and TRBJ1-1, the complete variable domain is NAGVMQNPRHLVRRRGQEARLRCSPMKGHSHVYWYRQLPEEGLKFMVYLQKENIIDESGMPKERFSAEFPKEGPSILRIQQVVRGDSAAYFCASSTAVDTEAFFGQGTRLTVV.

The chain carries TRBV5-1 and TRBJ2-6, with a weak D call TRBD1 (6 bases). The CDR3 contains 14 residues. Germline assignment: CDR1 SGHRS and CDR2 YFSETQ. The germline V and J ends were trimmed by 7 bases and 4 bases, with 12 bases remaining between them. The CDR3 DNA reads TGCGCCAGCGGAGTCGGGACAGGGGCCAACGTCCTGACTTTC. As protein: CASGVGTGANVLTF. The variable domain in full, completed from reference TRBV5-1 and TRBJ2-6, reads KAGVTQTPRYLIKTRGQQVTLSCSPISGHRSVSWYQQTPGQGLQFLFEYFSETQRNKGNFPGRFSGRQFSNSRSEMNVSTLELGDSALYLCASGVGTGANVLTFGAGSRLTVL.

The chain links TRBV5-4 to TRBJ2-7, with D hard to call. This CDR3 region has 15 residues. Trimming cost V 1 base and J 0 bases, with 11 bases left between them. CDR1 is SGHNT, CDR2 YYREEE, per germline (reference sequence). CDR3 amino acids: CASSLQSRSSYEQYF. The CDR3 coding sequence is TGTGCCAGCAGCTTGCAGTCACGGAGCTCCTACGAGCAGTACTTC.

The rearrangement links TRBV5-6 to TRBJ2-1, with TRBD1 matching 9 bases. In germline, CDR1 is SGHDT, CDR2 YYEEEE. The CDR3 runs 15 residues. The junction had 5 bases not matched to a gene; V was cut back by 2 bases and J by 5 bases. The CDR3 is CASSLDRGRNNEQFF. The CDR3 DNA sequence: TGTGCCAGCAGCTTAGACAGGGGGAGAAACAATGAGCAGTTCTTC.

The CDR3 region is CASSLVGGLSYGYTF. The CDR3 DNA reads as TGTGCCAGCAGTTTAGTGGGGGGGCTGTCCTATGGCTACACCTTC. The chain uses TRBV28 and TRBJ1-2; D is possibly TRBD1 (6 bases). The V and J ends lost 2 bases and 4 bases respectively, with 14 bases between them. Per the germline V gene, CDR1 is MDHEN and CDR2 is SYDVKM. CDR3 length: 15 amino acids.

J is TRBJ1-5 and V is TRBV15, with TRBD1 identical over 7 bases. The CDR3 spans 18 residues. Losses at the gene ends were 6 bases for V and 0 bases for J; bases not matched to a gene: 14. CDR1 is LNHNV, CDR2 YYDKDF, per germline (reference sequence). Here the CDR3 DNA reads TGTGCCACCAGACCTAGAGGGGACAGTCCCTATAGCAATCAGCCCCAGCATTTT. Protein sequence: CATRPRGDSPYSNQPQHF. Supplemented by reference TRBV15 and TRBJ1-5, the full variable domain reads DAMVIQNPRYQVTQFGKPVTLSCSQTLNHNVMYWYQQKSSQAPKLLFHYYDKDFNNEADTPDNFQSRRPNTSFCFLDIRSPGLGDTAMYLCATRPRGDSPYSNQPQHFGDGTRLSIL.

The genes are TRBV19 and TRBJ1-1; D gene ambiguous. V was pared by 3 bases and J by 2 bases, with 4 bases between. This CDR3 region has 12 residues. Germline V gene data show CDR1 as LNHDA and CDR2 as SQIVND (reference sequence). CDR3 in amino acids: CASSMSNTEAFF. As DNA, the CDR3 is TGTGCCAGTAGTATGTCTAACACTGAAGCTTTCTTT.

The rearrangement links TRBV15 to TRBJ2-7; no clear D. CDR3 length: 13 amino acids. Trimming shortened V by 4 bases and J by 7 bases, and 14 bases separated the two germline ends. Germline CDR1 and CDR2: LNHNV and YYDKDF (reference sequence). The chain's CDR3 is CATSTLRQDEQYF. CDR3 coding DNA: TGTGCCACCAGCACTCTGAGGCAGGATGAGCAGTACTTC.

This clone was seen only once. The gene calls are TRBV7-9 and TRBJ2-2, with no clear D. This CDR3 comprises 16 residues. Trimming removed 4 bases from V and 0 bases from J, with 12 bases in between. In germline, CDR1 is SEHNR, CDR2 FQNEAQ (reference sequence). DNA for the CDR3: TGTGCCAGCAGCTCCGTCTCGAGCGCGAACACCGGGGAGCTGTTTTTT. Protein: CASSSVSSANTGELFF.

The sample holds a few counts of this clone. The chain recombines TRBV28 with TRBJ2-5; 14 nucleotides agree with TRBD2. Germline V gives CDR1 MDHEN, CDR2 SYDVKM. V dropped 5 bases and J dropped 9; count of bases not matched to a gene: 8. CDR3 length: 15 amino acids. The CDR3 DNA reads as TGTGCCAGCAGTGTGGGACTAGCGGGAGCGAAATCCCAGTACTTC. This translates into CASSVGLAGAKSQYF.

The rearrangement joins TRBV28 to TRBJ1-3; 8 bases match TRBD1. The trim removed 4 bases at V and 4 bases at J, leaving 15 bases unmatched. This CDR3 has 18 residues. The germline V gene has CDR1 MDHEN and CDR2 SYDVKM. The CDR3, as DNA: TGTGCCAGCAGTTCCGGACAGGGCTTTGTTTCGGGCGGAAACACCATATATTTT. The encoded protein is CASSSGQGFVSGGNTIYF.

The chain combines TRBV25-1 with TRBJ1-1; the D gene is possibly TRBD1 (5 bases). The CDR3 totals 15 residues. V was cut by 1 base and J by 0 bases, with 9 bases left in between. Germline assignment: CDR1 MGHDK and CDR2 SYGVNS. The CDR3 protein is CASSEFDSMNTEAFF. CDR3 bases: TGTGCCAGCAGTGAATTCGACAGCATGAACACTGAAGCTTTCTTT.

CDR3 loop: CASISGVVNQPQHF. CDR3 in DNA: TGTGCCAGCATTTCAGGGGTGGTCAATCAGCCCCAGCATTTT. V gene TRBV6-1 combines with J gene TRBJ1-5; the D gene is possibly TRBD1 (6 bases). Between the trimmed V and J ends, which lost 7 bases and 3 bases, there was a span of 13 bases. The CDR3 is 14 residues long. CDR1 is MNHNS and CDR2 is SASEGT in the germline V gene.

This clone was detected only once. One end of the junction varies from germline; a read error may be responsible. The CDR3 sequence: CASSSAGPLNSGYTF. As DNA, the CDR3 is TGCGCCAGCAGCTCCGCAGGGCCCCTCAACTCTGGCTACACCTTC. The V and J genes are TRBV5-1 and TRBJ1-2; perhaps TRBD1 as D (5 bases). CDR1 SGHRS and CDR2 YFSETQ come from the germline V gene. The CDR3 covers 15 residues.